This entry lists 13 T cell receptor beta chains sequenced from one sample in a study of CD8 T cells in Susac syndrome. Reverse transcription of about 0.45 to 1 ug RNA was performed with random hexamers. TCRdb recomputed calls from the immunoSEQ multiplex PCR reads with MiXCR, one row per CDR3 protein. The sample includes around 150,000 distinct CDR3 sequences, more than 90% of them seen just once. Source material: CD4+ T cells from PBMCs. The source of these receptors is a human donor in good health.

CDR3 amino acids: CSASDWGETQYF. CDR3 in DNA: TGCAGTGCATCGGACTGGGGGGAGACCCAGTACTTC. The chain is built from TRBV20-1 and TRBJ2-5; tentatively, D is TRBD1 or TRBD2 (5 bases each). Germline CDR1 and CDR2: DFQATT and SNEGSKA (reference sequence). CDR3 length: 12 residues. Trimming cost V 6 bases and J 5 bases, with 13 bases left between them.

J is TRBJ1-1 and V is TRBV20-1, with D perhaps TRBD1 (5 bases). Per germline, CDR1 DFQATT and CDR2 SNEGSKA (reference sequence). Between the trimmed V and J ends, which lost 2 bases and 6 bases, there was a span of 16 bases. The CDR3 sequence is 14 residues long. The CDR3 region is CSARSGIGAPEAFF. CDR3 nucleotides: TGCAGTGCTAGATCCGGGATCGGGGCCCCTGAAGCTTTCTTT.

In this sample, this clonotype turned up once. This chain joins TRBV7-9 and TRBJ2-1, with 8 bases that match TRBD2. The ends lost 5 bases at V and 6 bases at J; junction bases unmatched: 9. From germline, CDR1 is SEHNR and CDR2 FQNEAQ (reference sequence). The CDR3 consists of 15 residues. Here the CDR3 DNA reads TGTGCCAGCAGCCCGCGGGGGGCCGGACGCAATGAGCAGTTCTTC. As protein: CASSPRGAGRNEQFF.

The chain uses TRBV2 and TRBJ1-2; D gene unclear. V lost 6 bases, J lost 8 bases, and 13 bases lay in between. The CDR3 is 12 residues long. CDR1 and CDR2 (germline): SNHLY, FYNNEI. CDR3 residues: CASSGLLEGYTF. The CDR3 DNA reads TGTGCCAGCAGCGGACTTCTAGAGGGCTACACCTTC.

V gene TRBV30 combines with J gene TRBJ2-3; no definite D call. V was trimmed by 0 bases and J by 5 bases, leaving 15 bases between them. The CDR3 runs 15 residues. The germline V gene has CDR1 GTSNPN and CDR2 SVGIG (reference sequence). CDR3 loop: CAWSVLRIRLDTQYF. The CDR3, as DNA: TGTGCCTGGAGTGTACTTCGCATTCGGTTAGATACGCAGTATTTT. Based on the CDR3 plus reference TRBV30 and TRBJ2-3, the full variable domain is SQTIHQWPATLVQPVGSPLSLECTVEGTSNPNLYWYRQAAGRGLQLLFYSVGIGQISSEVPQNLSASRPQDRQFILSSKKLLLSDSGFYLCAWSVLRIRLDTQYFGPGTRLTVL.

The chain couples TRBV29-1 to TRBJ1-2; 7 bases align to TRBD1. Trimming at V came to 2 bases and at J to 3 bases, leaving 6 bases not matched to a gene. There are 14 residues in the CDR3. Germline lookup yields CDR1 SQVTM and CDR2 ANQGSEA. The CDR3 DNA is TGCAGCGTTGAAAGCGGCCAGGGGGACTATGGCTACACCTTC. This codes for CSVESGQGDYGYTF. Combining the CDR3 with reference TRBV29-1 and TRBJ1-2 gives the whole variable domain SAVISQKPSRDICQRGTSLTIQCQVDSQVTMMFWYRQQPGQSLTLIATANQGSEATYESGFVIDKFPISRPNLTFSTLTVSNMSPEDSSIYLCSVESGQGDYGYTFGSGTRLTVV.

The CDR3 region has the DNA TGTGCCAGCAGTGGGGACAGGATTAATTCACCCCTCCACTTT. Protein sequence: CASSGDRINSPLHF. The chain employs TRBV2 and TRBJ1-6; 8 bases agree with TRBD1. CDR3 length: 14 amino acids. With 4 bases clipped from V and 6 bases from J, the junction kept 2 bases outside the gene matches. The germline CDR1 and CDR2 sequences are SNHLY and FYNNEI. Together with reference TRBV2 and TRBJ1-6, the CDR3 gives the full variable domain: EPEVTQTPSHQVTQMGQEVILRCVPISNHLYFYWYRQILGQKVEFLVSFYNNEISEKSEIFDDQFSVERPDGSNFTLKIRSTKLEDSAMYFCASSGDRINSPLHFGNGTRLTVT.

The rearrangement links TRBV30 to TRBJ1-1; D possibly corresponds to TRBD1 (5 bases). Germline-derived CDR1 and CDR2 are GTSNPN and SVGIG (reference sequence). The CDR3 has 13 amino acids. Deletions cut 4 bases from V and 0 bases from J, with 9 bases between. In DNA form, the CDR3 reads TGTGCCTGGAAGAGGGACCTGAACACTGAAGCTTTCTTT. Translating it yields CAWKRDLNTEAFF.

The gene calls are TRBV25-1 and TRBJ1-1, with 7 positions matching TRBD1. Germline CDR1 and CDR2: MGHDK and SYGVNS. The CDR3 is 14 residues long. After removal of 5 bases from V and 1 base from J, the junction contained 4 bases not matched to a gene. The CDR3 coding sequence is TGTGCCAGCAGTCAGACAGGGACGAACACTGAAGCTTTCTTT. This gives the protein CASSQTGTNTEAFF.

This chain uses TRBV6-5 with TRBJ2-1; TRBD1 matches 8 bases. The V segment lost 5 bases and the J segment 4 bases; nucleotides outside the gene matches: 1. There are 13 residues in the CDR3. Germline V gene sequence: CDR1 MNHEY, CDR2 SVGAGI. CDR3: CASSRQGYNEQFF. Written as DNA, the CDR3 is TGTGCCAGCAGTCGACAGGGGTACAATGAGCAGTTCTTC.

V is TRBV6-2 or TRBV6-3 and J is TRBJ2-7, with D possibly called TRBD1 or TRBD2 (6 bases each). Deletions cut 2 bases from V and 2 bases from J, with 10 bases between. CDR1 MNHEY and CDR2 SVGEGT come from the germline V gene. The CDR3 length is 14 residues. The CDR3 DNA sequence: TGTGCCAGCAGTTACGGAGGGGACACCTACGAGCAGTACTTC. Translated: CASSYGGDTYEQYF.

The V call is TRBV29-1, the J call TRBJ1-2; 7 nucleotides match TRBD1. J lost 4 bases, V lost 3 bases, and 20 bases had no gene match. CDR1 is SQVTM, CDR2 ANQGSEA, per germline. This CDR3 is built from 18 residues. Written as DNA, the CDR3 is TGCAGCGTTGACCACCTCCCCGGACAGGCGGGCCGGGGCTATGGCTACACCTTC. This sequence encodes CSVDHLPGQAGRGYGYTF.

J is TRBJ2-5 and V is TRBV12-3 or TRBV12-4; possible D gene TRBD2, 5 bases. This CDR3 contains 13 residues. Trimming shortened V by 1 base and J by 5 bases, and 8 bases separated the two germline ends. CDR3 nucleotides: TGTGCCAGCAGTTTAGGGACTCTGGAGACCCAGTACTTC. It specifies CASSLGTLETQYF.